Following are 3 T cell receptor beta chains from one sample sequenced in a study of response to subunit inactivated influenza vaccine (dated by TCRdb to 2016 to 2019). Libraries were built with RT-PCR. This sample was sequenced with an Illumina HiSeq 2500. TCRdb reanalyzed the raw reads on its own, using fastp at Q25 for trimming and MiXCR for clone calling, and kept in-frame beta chains. Each CDR3 protein appears once, grouped with its most common genes and DNA. The sample records 860,000 or so distinct CDR3 sequences, 21% of which are singletons. Clones ranked in the top ten supply roughly 10% of the sample. The sample was PBMCs from blood, taken about 5 days after vaccination. Receptors originate from a man between 50 and 59 years old who received an inactivated influenza vaccine. Donor details come from another sample of the same person, matched by shared clones.

This clonotype has more than one count but fewer than ten. The chain recombines TRBV7-8 with TRBJ2-5; weak D call: TRBD2 (5 bases). The CDR3 sequence is 15 residues long. The V and J ends lost 0 bases and 4 bases respectively, with 12 bases between them. Germline CDR1 SGHVS, CDR2 FQNEAQ. The CDR3 coding sequence is TGTGCCAGCAGCTTAGCGGAGGTTACAGTAGAGACCCAGTACTTC. It yields the protein CASSLAEVTVETQYF.

The table lists this clonotype with many counts. This rearrangement joins TRBV28 to TRBJ1-5; D is undetermined. The CDR3 is 13 amino acids. The V end lost 8 bases, the J end lost 3 bases, and 11 bases lay between the germline ends. Germline CDR1 reads MDHEN; CDR2 reads SYDVKM. In DNA form, the CDR3 reads TGTGCCAGCCTATCCAATTACAATCAGCCCCAGCATTTT. Protein sequence: CASLSNYNQPQHF.

The V gene is TRBV4-3, the J gene TRBJ2-1; D is possibly TRBD2 (6 bases). Per the germline V gene, CDR1 is LGHNA and CDR2 is YSLEER. The CDR3 runs 13 residues. V lost 0 bases and J 10 bases, leaving 10 bases between the germline ends. CDR3 DNA: TGCGCCAGCAGCCAAGAGTGGGCGGGAGAGCAGTTCTTC. Its protein is CASSQEWAGEQFF.